Listed here are 32 T cell receptor beta chains from one sample, sequenced in a study of blood T cell repertoires in COVID-19. Clones were sequenced by immunoSEQ multiplex PCR, and TCRdb holds only the in-frame ones, with some missing. The repertoire consists of over 150,000 clones, with approximately 84% occurring once and the leading ten covering more than 5.5%. Sequencing input: peripheral blood. Source of these receptors: a human donor in a cohort sampled during active COVID-19.

This clone was counted only a few times. The chain combines TRBV3-1 (or the pseudogene TRBV3-2) with TRBJ1-3, with D hard to call. CDR1 and CDR2 from the germline V gene are LGHDT and YNNKEL (reference sequence). The CDR3 is made up of 16 amino acids. Between the trimmed V and J ends, which lost 1 base and 0 bases, there was a span of 10 bases. CDR3 nucleotides: TGTGCCAGCAGCCAAGCAGGATTGGGCTCTGGAAACACCATATATTTT. Amino acids: CASSQAGLGSGNTIYF.

The genes are TRBV7-8 and TRBJ1-1, with D maybe TRBD1 (5 bases). The CDR3 is 14 residues long. The V end was cut by 5 bases, the J end by 6 bases, with 16 bases between. Germline V gene lookup returns CDR1 SGHVS and CDR2 FQNEAQ. The CDR3 bases are TGTGCCAGCAGCGCCTTTAACCGGGGGTCTGAAGCTTTCTTT. It specifies CASSAFNRGSEAFF. Full variable domain (rest looked up from reference TRBV7-8 and TRBJ1-1): GAGVSQSPRYKVAKRGQDVALRCDPISGHVSLFWYQQALGQGPEFLTYFQNEAQLDKSGLPSDRFFAERPEGSVSTLKIQRTQQEDSAVYLCASSAFNRGSEAFFGQGTRLTVV.

V usage is TRBV6-6 and J usage is TRBJ2-7; no clear D. V was pared by 3 bases and J by 0 bases, with 9 bases between. Germline lookup yields CDR1 MNHNY and CDR2 SVGAGI (reference sequence). The CDR3 length is 14 residues. CDR3 residues: CASSYNPDSYEQYF. The CDR3 nucleotides are TGTGCCAGCAGTTATAATCCAGACTCCTACGAGCAGTACTTC.

This chain connects TRBV10-3 to TRBJ2-1; 15 bases match TRBD2. From germline, CDR1 is ENHRY and CDR2 SYGVKD. Trimming removed 5 bases from V and 5 bases from J; junction bases left unmatched: 13. The CDR3 extends over 19 amino acids. CDR3 residues: CAISPTGLAGGRGNNEQFF. The CDR3 DNA follows: TGTGCCATCAGTCCGACGGGACTAGCGGGGGGCCGGGGGAACAATGAGCAGTTCTTC.

The chain employs TRBV5-1 and TRBJ1-4; 7 bases are shared with TRBD1. Per the germline V gene, CDR1 is SGHRS and CDR2 is YFSETQ. V dropped 5 bases and J dropped 3; count of bases not matched to a gene: 4. This CDR3 contains 14 residues. For the CDR3, the DNA is TGCGCCAGCAGTCGGGACAGTGCTAATGAAAAACTGTTTTTT. Its translation is CASSRDSANEKLFF.

The chain carries TRBV11-2 and TRBJ2-7, with 9 bases lining up with TRBD1. The CDR3 is 14 residues long. Germline CDR1 and CDR2: SGHAT and FQNNGV. With V trimmed by 2 bases and J by 4 bases, 3 bases remained unmatched. The CDR3 here is CASSLTGGIYEQYF. The CDR3 DNA follows: TGTGCCAGCAGCTTAACAGGGGGCATATACGAGCAGTACTTC.

The genes are TRBV19 and TRBJ1-1; a possible D gene is TRBD1 (5 bases). CDR1 and CDR2 (germline): LNHDA, SQIVND (reference sequence). Trimming took 3 bases from V and 5 from J, leaving 13 bases between them. CDR3 length: 14 amino acids. The CDR3 loop is CASSIQGLATEAFF. The DNA of the CDR3 is TGTGCCAGTAGTATTCAGGGACTGGCAACTGAAGCTTTCTTT.

The rearrangement links TRBV30 to TRBJ1-5; 7 nucleotides agree with TRBD1. J gave up 2 bases and V 3 bases, and 7 bases lay outside the gene matches. The CDR3 extends over 15 amino acids. The germline gives CDR1 GTSNPN, CDR2 SVGIG (reference sequence). The CDR3 loop is CAWSAGGLGNQPQHF. In DNA form, the CDR3 reads TGTGCCTGGAGCGCAGGGGGGCTTGGCAATCAGCCCCAGCATTTT.

The V and J genes are TRBV5-6 and TRBJ1-2, with TRBD1 as a possible D gene (5 bases). V was pared by 4 bases and J by 1 base, with 8 bases between. The CDR3 totals 13 residues. CDR1 and CDR2 from the germline V gene are SGHDT and YYEEEE. The CDR3 spells CASSLDSNYGYTF. The CDR3 DNA reads as TGTGCCAGCAGCCTAGACAGTAACTATGGCTACACCTTC.

The chain carries TRBV10-3 and TRBJ1-1, with 8 bases that match TRBD1. J was trimmed by 1 base and V by 2 bases; bases with no gene match: 0. This CDR3 has 14 amino acids. The germline V gene encodes CDR1 ENHRY and CDR2 SYGVKD. This CDR3 is CAISEGTGNTEAFF. As DNA, the CDR3 is TGTGCCATCAGTGAGGGGACAGGGAACACTGAAGCTTTCTTT.

The rearrangement uses TRBV7-9 and TRBJ2-3; D may be TRBD1 (6 bases). Trimming removed 2 bases from V and 0 bases from J, with 15 bases in between. The CDR3 contains 17 residues. From germline, CDR1 is SEHNR and CDR2 FQNEAQ (reference sequence). The CDR3 sequence is CASSLRSGRGSTDTQYF. The CDR3, as DNA: TGTGCCAGCAGCTTACGGTCTGGCAGGGGCAGCACAGATACGCAGTATTTT.

The gene calls are TRBV19 and TRBJ2-6; tentative D call: TRBD2 (6 bases). Looked up from germline, CDR1 is LNHDA and CDR2 is SQIVND (reference sequence). The V gene lost 3 bases and the J gene lost 0 bases, with 18 bases spanning the gap. This CDR3 comprises 19 residues. The CDR3 DNA sequence: TGTGCCAGTAGTATCCGAAGGGGACTTAGATTCTCTGGGGCCAACGTCCTGACTTTC. Residues: CASSIRRGLRFSGANVLTF.

On this clone itself: An end of the junction differs from the germline gene, which may be a read error. The chain employs TRBV6-1 and TRBJ2-3, with 10 bases identical to TRBD2. The CDR3 is 15 residues long. Germline V gives CDR1 MNHNS, CDR2 SASEGT. Here the CDR3 reads CASSKAGGSTDTQYF. The CDR3 nucleotides read TGTGCCAGCAGTAAAGCGGGGGGGAGCACAGATACGCAGTATTTT.

This sequence joins TRBV3-1 (or the pseudogene TRBV3-2) and TRBJ1-5; D unclear. V was clipped by 4 bases and J by 4 bases, with 5 bases between them. CDR3 size: 12 residues. CDR1 is LGHDT, CDR2 YNNKEL, per germline (reference sequence). CDR3 residues: CASSRENQPQHF. In DNA form, the CDR3 reads TGTGCCAGCAGCCGGGAGAATCAGCCCCAGCATTTT.

V is TRBV11-3 and J is TRBJ2-2; D is possibly TRBD1 (5 bases). V was pared by 6 bases and J by 7 bases, with 15 bases between. The CDR3 spans 14 residues. CDR1 is SGHNT and CDR2 is YENEEA in the germline V gene. In DNA form, the CDR3 reads TGTGCCAGCAGGGAAGGCCCTCAGGGCGGGGAGCTGTTTTTT. It yields the protein CASREGPQGGELFF.

This clone appeared a single time. The rearrangement uses TRBV7-8 and TRBJ2-7, with D perhaps TRBD2 (5 bases). CDR3 length equals 17 residues. Looked up from germline, CDR1 is SGHVS and CDR2 is FQNEAQ. Trimming cost V 1 base and J 7 bases, with 23 bases left between them. The CDR3 region has the DNA TGTGCCAGCAGCTTAGAAGGCGTCCGGGCAGGAGGCGTGGAGCAGTACTTC. Protein product: CASSLEGVRAGGVEQYF.

The gene calls are TRBV5-1 and TRBJ2-3; no clear D gene. The CDR3 totals 13 residues. Germline CDR1 is SGHRS and CDR2 is YFSETQ. Trimming shortened V by 2 bases and J by 5 bases, and 9 bases separated the two germline ends. CDR3 bases: TGCGCCAGCAGCTTTTATCTAGGAGATACGCAGTATTTT. Its protein is CASSFYLGDTQYF.

The chain is built from TRBV19 and TRBJ1-2; the match to TRBD1 covers 10 bases. Germline CDR1 and CDR2: LNHDA and SQIVND (reference sequence). V dropped 3 bases and J dropped 5; count of bases not matched to a gene: 3. CDR3 size: 14 residues. The CDR3 DNA follows: TGTGCCAGTAGTATCCCGGGACAGGGGTATGGCTACACCTTC. Translated, it gives CASSIPGQGYGYTF. Using reference TRBV19 and TRBJ1-2 for the parts outside the CDR3, the full variable domain is DGGITQSPKYLFRKEGQNVTLSCEQNLNHDAMYWYRQDPGQGLRLIYYSQIVNDFQKGDIAEGYSVSREKKESFPLTVTSAQKNPTAFYLCASSIPGQGYGYTFGSGTRLTVV.

Note on this clone: Other DNA variants within this sample encode the same CDR3. The chain links TRBV11-3 to TRBJ2-3; D is ambiguous. Germline V gives CDR1 SGHNT, CDR2 YENEEA. V gave up 5 bases and J gave up 0 bases, with 9 bases separating them. CDR3 length: 14 amino acids. CDR3 in amino acids: CASSGGASTDTQYF. CDR3 nucleotide sequence: TGTGCCAGCAGCGGCGGCGCTAGCACAGATACGCAGTATTTT.

This chain connects TRBV7-6 to TRBJ2-7; D perhaps matches TRBD2 (6 bases). CDR3 size: 15 residues. Trimming pared 5 bases from V and 2 bases from J, leaving 16 bases between. Per the germline V gene, CDR1 is SGHVS and CDR2 is FNYEAQ. CDR3 sequence (DNA): TGTGCCAGCAGCCTATCTTCTGGCGGGGCCTACGAGCAGTACTTC. Encoded protein: CASSLSSGGAYEQYF.

This chain links TRBV2 with TRBJ2-3; weak D call: TRBD2 (5 bases). The CDR3 contains 16 residues. The V end was cut by 1 base, the J end by 1 base, with 12 bases between. Germline CDR1 SNHLY, CDR2 FYNNEI. In DNA form, the CDR3 reads TGTGCCAGCAGTGAAGTGCGGGTGCTTGGCACAGATACGCAGTATTTT. This codes for CASSEVRVLGTDTQYF.

The count of this clone is one. The CDR3 spells CASRLDRESNQPQHF. CDR3 DNA: TGTGCAAGTCGCCTGGACAGGGAGAGCAATCAGCCCCAGCATTTT. The chain recombines TRBV12-2 with TRBJ1-5; the D segment call TRBD1 is taken from the table without a DNA check. TRBV12-2 is a pseudogene. This CDR3 is 15 amino acids long.

In this sample, this clone turned up once. The V gene is TRBV6-2 or TRBV6-3, the J gene TRBJ1-5; the match to TRBD1 covers 7 bases. The CDR3 is 14 residues long. V was pared by 5 bases and J by 5 bases, with 6 bases of the junction left unmatched. In germline, CDR1 is MNHEY, CDR2 SVGEGT. DNA for the CDR3: TGTGCCAGCAGTGGCCAGGGGGAACATCAGCCCCAGCATTTT. Protein product: CASSGQGEHQPQHF.

The chain links TRBV9 to TRBJ1-6; 7 bases align to TRBD1. Germline CDR1 is SGDLS and CDR2 is YYNGEE. Unmatched junction bases numbered 13, after V lost 6 bases and J lost 7 bases. The CDR3 has 16 amino acids. In DNA form, the CDR3 reads TGTGCCAGCACCCCAAATGGAGGGGGCCGAAATTCACCCCTCCACTTT. Amino acids: CASTPNGGGRNSPLHF.

This clone has a single count. This rearrangement joins TRBV12-3 or TRBV12-4 to TRBJ1-2; a possible D gene is TRBD1 (6 bases). Trimming took off 5 bases at V and 8 bases at J, with 15 bases between the two ends. The CDR3 length is 13 residues. Here the CDR3 DNA reads TGTGCCAGCAGTCTCACAGGGTCGGGAGGCTACACCTTC. This codes for CASSLTGSGGYTF.

The J gene is TRBJ2-2, the V gene TRBV2; 11 bases match TRBD2. With 4 bases clipped from V and 7 bases from J, the junction kept 5 bases outside the gene matches. CDR3 length equals 15 residues. From germline, CDR1 is SNHLY and CDR2 FYNNEI. The CDR3 here is CASSALAGEVGELFF. The CDR3 nucleotides are TGTGCCAGCAGTGCACTAGCGGGGGAGGTCGGGGAGCTGTTTTTT.

The chain recombines TRBV7-8 with TRBJ2-1; TRBD2 agrees at 11 bases. Germline CDR1 SGHVS, CDR2 FQNEAQ. This CDR3 is 18 amino acids long. Trimming removed 0 bases from V and 6 bases from J; junction bases left unmatched: 10. CDR3 in DNA: TGTGCCAGCAGCTTAGCGTTAGCTAGCGGGGGGCTGGGCAATGAGCAGTTCTTC. Translating gives CASSLALASGGLGNEQFF. Looking up the rest from reference TRBV7-8 and TRBJ2-1 gives the full variable domain: GAGVSQSPRYKVAKRGQDVALRCDPISGHVSLFWYQQALGQGPEFLTYFQNEAQLDKSGLPSDRFFAERPEGSVSTLKIQRTQQEDSAVYLCASSLALASGGLGNEQFFGPGTRLTVL.

The CDR3 DNA reads TGTGCCAGCAGTGTTATGGGCCCAGGCCTCTCCTACGAGCAGTACTTC. Protein product: CASSVMGPGLSYEQYF. The rearrangement joins TRBV2 to TRBJ2-7; no reliable D call. The V gene's germline CDR1 is SNHLY and CDR2 FYNNEI. The CDR3 consists of 16 residues. Trimming stripped 4 bases from V and 0 bases from J, with 16 bases between. The variable domain in full, with the rest retrieved from reference TRBV2 and TRBJ2-7, is EPEVTQTPSHQVTQMGQEVILRCVPISNHLYFYWYRQILGQKVEFLVSFYNNEISEKSEIFDDQFSVERPDGSNFTLKIRSTKLEDSAMYFCASSVMGPGLSYEQYFGPGTRLTVT.

V is TRBV7-9 and J is TRBJ2-3; the D gene is possibly TRBD1 (6 bases). CDR3 length: 15 residues. Germline-derived CDR1 and CDR2 are SEHNR and FQNEAQ (reference sequence). Trimming shortened V by 1 base and J by 4 bases, and 12 bases separated the two germline ends. CDR3 residues: CASSLDRVLPDTQYF. CDR3 coding DNA: TGTGCCAGCAGCTTAGACAGGGTCCTTCCAGATACGCAGTATTTT.

The chain couples TRBV4-2 to TRBJ2-3; 9 bases agree with TRBD1. Unmatched junction bases numbered 11, after V lost 5 bases and J lost 8 bases. The CDR3 totals 15 residues. In germline, CDR1 is LGHNA, CDR2 YNFKEQ. The CDR3 coding sequence is TGTGCCAGCAGCTATGAGGGGGACAGGGAAGGTACGCAGTATTTT. It is translated as CASSYEGDREGTQYF.

The V call is TRBV5-4, the J call TRBJ2-6, with 9 bases lining up with TRBD1. CDR1 is SGHNT, CDR2 YYREEE, per germline (reference sequence). V dropped 0 bases and J dropped 4; count of bases not matched to a gene: 5. This CDR3 contains 17 residues. CDR3: CASSLGGQGTGANVLTF. CDR3 coding DNA: TGTGCCAGCAGCTTGGGAGGACAGGGGACCGGGGCCAACGTCCTGACTTTC.

The chain employs TRBV2 and TRBJ2-7; possible D gene TRBD1, 5 bases. The CDR3 is made up of 12 amino acids. The germline V and J ends were trimmed by 4 bases and 11 bases, with 15 bases remaining between them. Germline CDR1 SNHLY, CDR2 FYNNEI. The CDR3 here is CASSVSGSGEYF. The CDR3 region has the DNA TGTGCCAGCAGTGTTTCAGGGTCTGGCGAGTACTTC.